Included here is one T cell receptor (beta chain) sequence, with context. The protocol was immunoSEQ multiplex PCR, while the TCRdb copy is restricted to in-frame clones and leaves out a portion. The table has 110,000 to 150,000 clones, approximately 90% seen once. The data belong to a study of blood T cell repertoires in COVID-19. At the level of the study: Material from acute and convalescent COVID-19 was sourced from the United States, Italy and Spain. In each case, the material was cDNA or gDNA derived from T cells, B-cell-depleted T cells, or PBMCs.

The CDR3 is 12 residues long. Germline values: CDR1 SGHAT, CDR2 FQNNGV. V was shortened by 5 bases and J by 8 bases, with 12 bases between the two germline ends. Sequenced input: peripheral blood. This sequence was found in a woman over 75 with acute or convalescent COVID-19. J is TRBJ1-2 and V is TRBV11-2; weak D call: TRBD1 (5 bases). The CDR3 spells CASSGRDWGYTF. In DNA form, the CDR3 reads TGTGCCAGCAGCGGAAGGGACTGGGGCTACACCTTC. The variable domain in full, with the rest retrieved from reference TRBV11-2 and TRBJ1-2, is EAGVAQSPRYKIIEKRQSVAFWCNPISGHATLYWYQQILGQGPKLLIQFQNNGVVDDSQLPKDRFSAERLKGVDSTLKIQPAKLEDSAVYLCASSGRDWGYTFGSGTRLTVV.